A selection of T cell receptor beta chains follows, all from one sample in a study of CD8+CD57+ T cells in acquired aplastic anemia. TCRdb processed the reads anew with MiXCR; each CDR3 protein has one entry. The sample lists under 200,000 distinct CDR3 sequences, about 45% seen once, with approximately 3% in the top ten. The specimen sequenced was sorted CD4+, CD8+, or CD8+CD57+ T cells (not recorded which) from PBMCs. These receptors came from a human donor with aplastic anemia. CDR3s include the opening cysteine and the closing phenylalanine or tryptophan. D genes are given only for firm matches. Size values are once, few and many counts, or a class for expanded clones, and some rows have none.

TRBJ2-4 TRBV20-1 . many TGCAGTGCTAGTAGGGATGCTATAGCCAAAAACATTCAGTACTTC CSASRDAIAKNIQYF
TRBJ2-3 TRBV20-1 TRBD1 . TGCAGTGCTAGCCTCCGGACAGGGAGGAACACAGATACGCAGTATTTT CSASLRTGRNTDTQYF
TRBJ1-6 TRBV11-2 TRBD1 . TGTGCCAGCAGCTCAAGGACAGGGGGCTTTAATTCACCCCTCCACTTT CASSSRTGGFNSPLHF
TRBJ1-5 TRBV2 . many TGTGCCAGCAGTGGGGACGGGATATGGCCCCAGCATTTT CASSGDGIWPQHF
TRBJ2-3 TRBV20-1 TRBD2 many TGCAGTGCTGCGCGTAGCGGGAGAACAGATACGCAGTATTTT CSAARSGRTDTQYF
TRBJ2-3 TRBV11-2 . . TGTGCCAGCAGCTTAGAAGCGGCGTCCACAGATACGCAGTATTTT CASSLEAASTDTQYF
TRBJ1-6 TRBV5-1 TRBD1 . TGCGCCAGCAGCTCGACCGGGACAGTGAATTCACCCCTCCACTTT CASSSTGTVNSPLHF
TRBJ2-7 TRBV30 TRBD1 . TGTGCCTGGAGTGTAGCAACGGGCAGGGGGCTTTACGAGCAGCACTTC CAWSVATGRGLYEQHF
TRBJ2-7 TRBV20-1 TRBD1 . TGCAGTGCCAGGGGCTCCGGGACAGGGCAATACGAGCAGTACTTC CSARGSGTGQYEQYF
TRBJ1-1 TRBV25-1 TRBD1 many TGTGCCAGCAGTGGACAGGGTGGCACTGAAGCTTTCTTT CASSGQGGTEAFF
TRBJ1-3 TRBV5-6 . . TGTGCCAGCAGCTACGCCCCGAGGGGCTCTGGAAACACCATATATTTT CASSYAPRGSGNTIYF
TRBJ2-5 TRBV7-3 . . TGTGCCAGCAGCCCCACGCAGGGAGTAAAGACCCAGTACTTC CASSPTQGVKTQYF
TRBJ1-2 TRBV10-3 . . TGTGCCATCAAAGAGGGGGGGGATCGTGGCTACACCTTC CAIKEGGDRGYTF
TRBJ2-1 TRBV7-2 . . TGTGCCAGCAGCTTAGCGTTGGTAACAGCCTACAATGAGCAGTTCTTC CASSLALVTAYNEQFF
TRBJ1-3 TRBV28 . few TGTGCCAGCAGAACGGACACACCGACTTTAAACTCTGGAAACACCATATATTTT CASRTDTPTLNSGNTIYF
TRBJ2-1 TRBV7-2 . . TGTGCCAGCAGCTCAGGGGTGGACAATGAGCAGTTCTTC CASSSGVDNEQFF
TRBJ2-7 TRBV7-2 TRBD1 many TGTGCCAGCAGCTTAGGTTCGGGACAGAGGGCCTACGAGCAGTACTTC CASSLGSGQRAYEQYF
TRBJ1-6 TRBV12-5 TRBD1 many TGTGCTAGTGGTCTCCGGGCAGGGGGAAGTTCACCCCTCCACTTT CASGLRAGGSSPLHF
TRBJ2-3 TRBV10-3 . once TGTGCCATCAGTGAGCCGAGAACTAGCACAGATACGCAGTATTTT CAISEPRTSTDTQYF
TRBJ2-5 TRBV20-1 . many TGCAGTGCTGCTTCACCCAACCAAGAGACCCAGTACTTC CSAASPNQETQYF
TRBJ1-6 TRBV6-4 . . TGTGCCAGCAGTGACGGGTATAATTCACCCCTCCACTTT CASSDGYNSPLHF
TRBJ1-1 TRBV20-1 TRBD1 many TGCAGTGCTAGAATTCCAGGGGGTAACACTGAAGCTTTCTTT CSARIPGGNTEAFF
TRBJ1-1 TRBV12-3/TRBV12-4 TRBD1 many TGTGCCACCGGGGGGACAGGGGTATATTCGGGGGCTTTCTTT CATGGTGVYSGAFF
TRBJ2-2 TRBV7-8 . many TGTGCCAGCAGCTTAGGCCTAGGGGATATGGGGGAGCTGTTTTTT CASSLGLGDMGELFF
TRBJ1-6 TRBV10-3 TRBD1 . TGTGCCATCAGTGAGTCGACAGGGCTGAGCTCCTATAATTCACCCCTCCACTTT CAISESTGLSSYNSPLHF
TRBJ2-3 TRBV5-1 . few TGCGCCAGCAGACTTTCAGATACGCAGTATTTT CASRLSDTQYF
TRBJ2-3 TRBV4-2 . many TGTGCCAGCAGCCAGAGGGTGAGGGATACGCAGTATTTT CASSQRVRDTQYF
TRBJ2-2 TRBV10-3 TRBD1 . TGTGCCATCTCCGGGACAGGGTTATCCGGGGAGCTGTTTTTT CAISGTGLSGELFF
TRBJ2-3 TRBV12-3/TRBV12-4 TRBD1 many TGTGCCAGCAGTCCAAGGGGGCAGAATACGCAGTATTTT CASSPRGQNTQYF
TRBJ2-2 TRBV5-1 . . TGCGCCAGCAGCCCGTTGGGGGAAACCGGGGAGCTGTTTTTT CASSPLGETGELFF
TRBJ1-2 TRBV5-5 . . TGTGCCAGCAGTTACCAGGTTACCTATGGCTACACCTTC CASSYQVTYGYTF
TRBJ2-1 TRBV15 TRBD1 few TGTGCCACCAGATACAGGGGGACAATGGACAATGAGCAGTTCTTC CATRYRGTMDNEQFF
TRBJ2-3 TRBV4-1 . many TGCGCCAGCAGCCAAGATGACCGGGACCCCAATACGCAGTATTTT CASSQDDRDPNTQYF